This TCR beta chain was documented in a study of T cell responses to AZD1222 COVID-19 vaccine. TCRdb's table, derived via immunoSEQ multiplex PCR, lists solely in-frame clones and lacks some. The sample has roughly 97,000 clones; around nine tenths are singletons. This CDR3 spans 15 amino acids. Trimming shortened V by 4 bases and J by 4 bases, and 14 bases separated the two germline ends. The V gene's germline CDR1 is LNHDA and CDR2 SQIVND (reference sequence). General study findings and limits: Samples come after the peak T cell response, not at day 14. Spike was spanned by vaccine-associated CD4 TCRs, with dominance at 160-218 and 743-854.

As concerns this clone: Antigen specificity is unknown.

This chain joins TRBV19 and TRBJ1-5; D gene uncertain. The receptor was derived from an adult who received the MenACWY meningococcal vaccine as a control. Sequencing used peripheral blood, obtained 28 days after the second dose of the MenACWY control vaccine. The chain's CDR3 is CASSTLKGPNQPQHF. CDR3 nucleotide sequence: TGTGCCAGTAGTACCCTAAAAGGGCCTAATCAGCCCCAGCATTTT.